The 5 T cell receptor beta chains below come from one sample, sequenced in a study of radiation and T cells in renal cell carcinoma. Profiling relied on immunoSEQ multiplex PCR, and the TCRdb table lists in-frame clones only, not all of them. The sample contains 130,000 to 150,000 clones, 75% to 90% of which appear only once. As to time point: blood 4 weeks post-SBRT, at nephrectomy. Treatment indicated: 15 Gy SBRT to primary tumor, nephrectomy 4 weeks later. Sequencing was performed on blood, taken from a patient whose treatment included radiotherapy and nephrectomy. Source of these receptors: a woman in her forties or fifties with renal cell carcinoma.

This clone appeared once. The chain employs TRBV4-3 and TRBJ2-7; 7 bases fit TRBD2. The CDR3 is 19 amino acids. The ends lost 3 bases at V and 6 bases at J; junction bases unmatched: 23. The germline V gene encodes CDR1 LGHNA and CDR2 YSLEER. The CDR3 sequence is CASSHAYRKTSRLEGEQYF. For the CDR3, the DNA is TGCGCCAGCAGCCATGCTTACCGAAAGACTAGCAGGTTAGAGGGCGAGCAGTACTTC.

The V gene is TRBV18, the J gene TRBJ2-7; tentative D call: TRBD1 (6 bases). CDR1 is KGHSH and CDR2 is LQKENI in the germline V gene. The CDR3 loop spans 14 amino acids. V lost 2 bases to trimming and J lost 5 bases, with 13 bases between them. The CDR3 sequence: CASSPIRGGNEQYF. The CDR3 region has the DNA TGTGCCAGCTCACCAATAAGAGGGGGAAACGAGCAGTACTTC.

In DNA form, the CDR3 reads TGTGCCAGCAGCATACTCTCTAGCGGGACTACCTACGAGCAGTACTTC. It translates to CASSILSSGTTYEQYF. This chain uses TRBV21-1 with TRBJ2-7; the D call TRBD2 from the table was never checked on the DNA. TRBV21-1 is a listed pseudogene. The CDR3 consists of 16 residues.

The chain is built from TRBV28 and TRBJ2-7, with 10 bases identical to TRBD1. The germline gives CDR1 MDHEN, CDR2 SYDVKM. V lost 5 bases and J lost 1; bases outside the gene matches: 5. This CDR3 is built from 15 residues. CDR3 DNA sequence: TGTGCCAGCAGTGTACCGGGACAGGGGTCCTACGAGCAGTACTTC. Protein sequence: CASSVPGQGSYEQYF.

The V and J genes are TRBV21-1 and TRBJ2-2; the table's D call of TRBD1 was not tested on the DNA. TRBV21-1 is a pseudogene locus. The CDR3 consists of 18 residues. CDR3 loop: CAKQGLTGPGGIAGELFF. CDR3 coding DNA: TGTGCCAAGCAGGGCCTGACAGGACCCGGAGGTATAGCCGGGGAGCTGTTTTTT.